Sequencing of this T cell receptor (beta chain) was carried out in a study of beta chain features in type 1 diabetes. General study points: For Type 1 diabetes patients, all four CD4+ subsets carried TCRB CDR3s that were moderately but significantly shorter.

Expressed TCRB transcripts were sequenced, since all the RNA that had been isolated was reverse transcribed. Sequencing used immunoSEQ multiplex PCR; TCRdb keeps in-frame clones, though not all of them. Among a few hundred thousand clones listed, roughly 12% were seen once. Remarks on this clone: Its antigen is unknown.

CDR3 length: 16 amino acids. The germline V gene encodes CDR1 MGHDK and CDR2 SYGVNS. V was pared by 4 bases and J by 6 bases, with 14 bases of the junction left unmatched. The sample taken for sequencing was naive CD4+ T cells from blood. This TCR derives from a young woman with type 1 diabetes. This chain uses TRBV25-1 with TRBJ1-2; 7 nucleotides line up with TRBD1. The CDR3 nucleotides read TGTGCCAGCAGTGGAGGGTACCGGGGACAGAAGGATGGCTACACCTTC. Translated, it gives CASSGGYRGQKDGYTF.